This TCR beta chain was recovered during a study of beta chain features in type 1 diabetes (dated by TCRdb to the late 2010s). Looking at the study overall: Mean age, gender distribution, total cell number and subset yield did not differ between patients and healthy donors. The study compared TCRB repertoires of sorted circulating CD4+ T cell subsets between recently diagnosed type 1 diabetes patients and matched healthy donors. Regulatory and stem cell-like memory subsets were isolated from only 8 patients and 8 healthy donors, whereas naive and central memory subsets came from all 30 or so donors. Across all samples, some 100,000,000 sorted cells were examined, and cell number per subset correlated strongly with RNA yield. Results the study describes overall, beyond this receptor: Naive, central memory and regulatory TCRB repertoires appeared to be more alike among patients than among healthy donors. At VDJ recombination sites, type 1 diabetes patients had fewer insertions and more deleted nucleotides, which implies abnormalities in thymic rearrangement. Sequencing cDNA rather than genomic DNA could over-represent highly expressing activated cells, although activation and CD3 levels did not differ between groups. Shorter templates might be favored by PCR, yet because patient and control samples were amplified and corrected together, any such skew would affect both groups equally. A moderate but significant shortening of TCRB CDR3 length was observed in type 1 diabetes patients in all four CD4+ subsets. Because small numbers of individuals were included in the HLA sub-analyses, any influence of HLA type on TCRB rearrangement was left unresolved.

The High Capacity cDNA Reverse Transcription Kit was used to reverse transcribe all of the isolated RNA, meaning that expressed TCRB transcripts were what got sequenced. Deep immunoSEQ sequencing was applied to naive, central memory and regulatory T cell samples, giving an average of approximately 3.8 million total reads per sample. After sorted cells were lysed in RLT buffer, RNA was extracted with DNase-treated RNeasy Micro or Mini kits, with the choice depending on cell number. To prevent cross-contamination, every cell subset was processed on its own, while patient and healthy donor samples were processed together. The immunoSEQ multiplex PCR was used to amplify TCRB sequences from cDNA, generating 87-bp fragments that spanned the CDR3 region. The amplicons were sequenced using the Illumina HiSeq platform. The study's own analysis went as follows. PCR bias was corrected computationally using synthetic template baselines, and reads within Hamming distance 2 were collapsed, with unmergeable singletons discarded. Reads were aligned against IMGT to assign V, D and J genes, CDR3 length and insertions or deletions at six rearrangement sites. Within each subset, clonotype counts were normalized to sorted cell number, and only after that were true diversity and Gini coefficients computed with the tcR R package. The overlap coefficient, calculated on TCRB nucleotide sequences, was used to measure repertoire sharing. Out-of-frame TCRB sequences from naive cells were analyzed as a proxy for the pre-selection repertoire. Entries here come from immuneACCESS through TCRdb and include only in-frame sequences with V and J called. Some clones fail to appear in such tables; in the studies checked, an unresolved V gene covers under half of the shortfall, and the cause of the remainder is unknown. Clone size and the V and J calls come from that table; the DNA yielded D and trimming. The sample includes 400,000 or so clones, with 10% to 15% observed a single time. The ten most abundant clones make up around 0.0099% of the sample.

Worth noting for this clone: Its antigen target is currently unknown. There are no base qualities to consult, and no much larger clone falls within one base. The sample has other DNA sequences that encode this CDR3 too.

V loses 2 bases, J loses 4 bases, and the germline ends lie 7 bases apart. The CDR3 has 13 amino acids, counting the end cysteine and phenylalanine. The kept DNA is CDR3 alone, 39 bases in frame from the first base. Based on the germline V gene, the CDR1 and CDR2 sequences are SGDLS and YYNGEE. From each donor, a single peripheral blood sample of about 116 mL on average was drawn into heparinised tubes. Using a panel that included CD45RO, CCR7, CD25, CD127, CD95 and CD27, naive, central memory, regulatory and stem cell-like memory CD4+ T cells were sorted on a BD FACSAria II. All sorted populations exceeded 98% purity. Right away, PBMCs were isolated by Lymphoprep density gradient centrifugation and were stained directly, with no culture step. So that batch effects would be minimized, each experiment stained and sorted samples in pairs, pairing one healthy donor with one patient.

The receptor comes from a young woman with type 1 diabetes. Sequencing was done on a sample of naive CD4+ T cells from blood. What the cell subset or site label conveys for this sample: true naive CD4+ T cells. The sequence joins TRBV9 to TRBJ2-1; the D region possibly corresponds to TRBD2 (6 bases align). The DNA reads TGTGCCAGCAGCGTTGGGACTTACAATGAGCAGTTCTTC. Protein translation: CASSVGTYNEQFF.